The 11 T cell receptor beta chains given below trace back to one sample, sequenced in a study of shared clonotypes between healthy human individuals. Measured with immunoSEQ multiplex PCR; TCRdb has only the in-frame clones, and not every one. The sample shows under 1,100,000 clones, approximately 78% of them seen only once. Material: memory CD4+ T cells from PBMCs. Subset specified: CD45RA-negative fraction. These receptors all stem from a man in his late teens or twenties in good health. Some clones in this sample may be carry-over from other donors' samples.

As for this clone: The sample holds other DNA sequences that translate to the same CDR3. This chain uses TRBV5-1 with TRBJ2-7, with 7 positions matching TRBD1. Unmatched junction bases numbered 5, after V lost 4 bases and J lost 1 base. The CDR3 totals 14 residues. The V gene's germline CDR1 is SGHRS and CDR2 YFSETQ. CDR3 nucleotide sequence: TGCGCCAGCAGCCCCGGGACAGTATCCTACGAGCAGTACTTC. It encodes CASSPGTVSYEQYF. The full variable domain, its missing parts supplied by reference TRBV5-1 and TRBJ2-7, is KAGVTQTPRYLIKTRGQQVTLSCSPISGHRSVSWYQQTPGQGLQFLFEYFSETQRNKGNFPGRFSGRQFSNSRSEMNVSTLELGDSALYLCASSPGTVSYEQYFGPGTRLTVT.

This clone was seen more than once but under ten times. V gene TRBV5-6 combines with J gene TRBJ1-4; 11 bases align to TRBD1. The CDR3 contains 14 residues. Germline values: CDR1 SGHDT, CDR2 YYEEEE. V lost 4 bases, J lost 7 bases, and 3 bases stayed unmatched. As DNA, the CDR3 is TGTGCCAGCAGCCCCGGGACAGGGGGTGAAAAACTGTTTTTT. It is translated as CASSPGTGGEKLFF.

The chain joins TRBV7-9 to TRBJ1-1; unclear D gene. There are 14 residues in the CDR3. Germline V lookup: CDR1 SEHNR, CDR2 FQNEAQ (reference sequence). Between the trimmed V and J ends, which lost 3 bases and 4 bases, there was a span of 12 bases. The CDR3 is CASSFGVVGTEAFF. CDR3 DNA: TGTGCCAGCAGCTTCGGGGTGGTCGGCACTGAAGCTTTCTTT.

The rearrangement links TRBV28 to TRBJ1-2, with a possible D match to TRBD1 (6 bases). The V end lost 2 bases, the J end lost 7 bases, and 17 bases lay between the germline ends. This CDR3 is built from 15 residues. Germline lookup yields CDR1 MDHEN and CDR2 SYDVKM. Here the CDR3 DNA reads TGTGCCAGCAGTTTACTGCGGGGGCGCGAAATTGGCTACACCTTC. Translated, it gives CASSLLRGREIGYTF.

Remarks on this clone: Within the sample, other DNA sequences also encode this same CDR3. The J gene is TRBJ2-3, the V gene TRBV9, with D possibly being TRBD2 (5 bases). Germline CDR1 SGDLS, CDR2 YYNGEE. With 0 bases removed from V and 4 bases from J, the gap between germline ends came to 9 bases. The CDR3 runs 14 residues. The CDR3 nucleotides are TGTGCCAGCAGCGTAGGAAGAGGGTCAGATACGCAGTATTTT. Translating gives CASSVGRGSDTQYF.

About this clone: A much bigger clone sits one base away, suggesting this may be a read error. This sample includes further DNA sequences coding for the same CDR3. This chain uses TRBV20-1 with TRBJ2-5; D ambiguous. V was cut by 3 bases and J by 5 bases, with 7 bases left in between. The length of the CDR3 is 11 residues. The germline V gene encodes CDR1 DFQATT and CDR2 SNEGSKA (reference sequence). The CDR3 DNA reads TGCAGTGCTAGGAGTTTGGAGACCCAGTACTTC. Translating gives CSARSLETQYF.

The chain joins TRBV7-2 to TRBJ2-3, with D tentatively TRBD2 (6 bases). There are 16 residues in the CDR3. Germline assignment: CDR1 SGHTA and CDR2 FQGNSA. Trimming removed 5 bases from V and 6 bases from J, with 21 bases in between. CDR3 bases: TGTGCCAGCAGCCCATTAGGGACCCGCGGGGCCGATACGCAGTATTTT. Translated: CASSPLGTRGADTQYF.

V usage is TRBV15 and J usage is TRBJ2-1; D may match TRBD1 or TRBD2 (5 bases each). Germline-derived CDR1 and CDR2 are LNHNV and YYDKDF (reference sequence). CDR3 length: 15 amino acids. The V end lost 7 bases, the J end lost 3 bases, and 16 bases lay between the germline ends. The CDR3 loop reads CATNIQLGVYNEQFF. CDR3 coding DNA: TGTGCCACCAACATACAATTGGGGGTCTACAATGAGCAGTTCTTC. The full variable domain, its missing parts supplied by reference TRBV15 and TRBJ2-1, is DAMVIQNPRYQVTQFGKPVTLSCSQTLNHNVMYWYQQKSSQAPKLLFHYYDKDFNNEADTPDNFQSRRPNTSFCFLDIRSPGLGDTAMYLCATNIQLGVYNEQFFGPGTRLTVL.

This chain connects TRBV5-5 to TRBJ2-5, with 8 bases that match TRBD1. The CDR3 spans 16 residues. Germline V gives CDR1 SGHKS, CDR2 YYEKEE (reference sequence). The trim removed 3 bases at V and 4 bases at J, leaving 11 bases unmatched. The CDR3 here is CASSYPRTGKGETQYF. The DNA of the CDR3 is TGTGCCAGCAGCTATCCACGGACAGGGAAGGGAGAGACCCAGTACTTC. Filled out from reference TRBV5-5 and TRBJ2-5, the complete variable domain reads DAGVTQSPTHLIKTRGQQVTLRCSPISGHKSVSWYQQVLGQGPQFIFQYYEKEERGRGNFPDRFSARQFPNYSSELNVNALLLGDSALYLCASSYPRTGKGETQYFGPGTRLLVL.

Here the CDR3 reads CSVEDISGRETQYF. CDR3 DNA sequence: TGCAGCGTTGAAGATATATCAGGCCGGGAGACCCAGTACTTC. V gene TRBV29-1 combines with J gene TRBJ2-5; D is unclear. The CDR3 is 14 amino acids. Germline CDR1 SQVTM, CDR2 ANQGSEA. With 0 bases removed from V and 5 bases from J, the gap between germline ends came to 13 bases.

The chain links TRBV15 to TRBJ2-3; TRBD1 or TRBD2 may be the D gene (5 bases each). Germline CDR1 and CDR2: LNHNV and YYDKDF (reference sequence). The CDR3 runs 15 residues. V lost 8 bases to trimming and J lost 4 bases, with 19 bases between them. The DNA for the CDR3 is TGTGCCACCCAAGAGGGGCCCATAAAGGCAGATACGCAGTATTTT. Its translation: CATQEGPIKADTQYF.